This note documents a single TCR beta chain sequence. Its specificity is not known. This entry belongs to a study of shared clonotypes between healthy human individuals. Donation came from healthy HIV-negative adults that had no recent acute infections or vaccinations. Splitting of CD4+ cells produced CD45RA+ naive and CD45RA-negative memory subsets. This CDR3 comprises 14 residues. Deletions cut 4 bases from V and 3 bases from J, with 13 bases between. Germline assignment: CDR1 SGHTS and CDR2 YDEGEE. Study-level points and caveats: Non-shared clonotypes displayed generation probabilities falling below those of clonotypes present in all four donors.

Assay execution took place at the deep level. TCRdb's table, derived via immunoSEQ multiplex PCR, lists solely in-frame clones and lacks some. Of a few million clones in the sample, approximately 95% were seen once. What was sequenced was naive CD4+ T cells from PBMCs. The sample's subset: CD45RA+ positively selected. V and J are TRBV5-8 and TRBJ1-2; D not certain. The origin of this receptor is a man between 18 and 35 years old in good health. Some clones in this sample may be carry-over from other donors' samples. The CDR3 region is CASSTSGLHYGYTF. The CDR3 nucleotides are TGTGCCAGCAGCACCAGTGGGCTCCACTATGGCTACACCTTC. Complete variable domain (other parts from reference TRBV5-8 and TRBJ1-2): EAGVTQSPTHLIKTRGQQATLRCSPISGHTSVYWYQQALGLGLQFLLWYDEGEERNRGNFPPRFSGRQFPNYSSELNVNALELEDSALYLCASSTSGLHYGYTFGSGTRLTVV.